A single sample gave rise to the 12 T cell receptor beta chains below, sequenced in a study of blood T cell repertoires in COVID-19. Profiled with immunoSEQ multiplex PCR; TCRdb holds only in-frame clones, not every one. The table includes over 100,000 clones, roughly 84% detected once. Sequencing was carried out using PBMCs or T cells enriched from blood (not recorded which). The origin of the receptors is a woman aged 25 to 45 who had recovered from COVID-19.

The CDR3 sequence is CASSVMRVGTDTQYF. The DNA of the CDR3 is TGTGCCAGCTCCGTAATGAGGGTTGGCACAGATACGCAGTATTTT. The chain carries TRBV18 and TRBJ2-3; tentatively, D is TRBD2 (5 bases). The CDR3 is made up of 15 amino acids. V lost 6 bases and J lost 1, with 14 bases in between. CDR1 is KGHSH, CDR2 LQKENI, per germline.

CDR3 protein: CASSGARGKAFF. CDR3 DNA: TGTGCCAGCAGTGGAGCCAGGGGTAAGGCTTTCTTT. The chain has TRBV6-1 and TRBJ1-1; D is perhaps TRBD1 (6 bases). CDR3 length: 12 residues. CDR1 is MNHNS and CDR2 is SASEGT in the germline V gene. V dropped 4 bases and J dropped 11 bases, with 14 bases sitting between them.

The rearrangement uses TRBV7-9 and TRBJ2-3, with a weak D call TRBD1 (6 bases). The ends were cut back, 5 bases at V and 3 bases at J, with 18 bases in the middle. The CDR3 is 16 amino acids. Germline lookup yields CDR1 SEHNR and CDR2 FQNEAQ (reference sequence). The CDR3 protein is CASSPPGTTRTDTQYF. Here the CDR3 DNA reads TGTGCCAGCAGCCCCCCCGGGACAACTCGAACAGATACGCAGTATTTT.

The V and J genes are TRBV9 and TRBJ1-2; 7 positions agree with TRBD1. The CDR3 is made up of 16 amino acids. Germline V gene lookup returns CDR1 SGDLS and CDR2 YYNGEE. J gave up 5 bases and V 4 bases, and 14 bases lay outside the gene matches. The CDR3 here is CASSPRQGKDVYGYTF. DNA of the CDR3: TGTGCCAGCAGCCCACGACAGGGAAAGGATGTTTATGGCTACACCTTC.

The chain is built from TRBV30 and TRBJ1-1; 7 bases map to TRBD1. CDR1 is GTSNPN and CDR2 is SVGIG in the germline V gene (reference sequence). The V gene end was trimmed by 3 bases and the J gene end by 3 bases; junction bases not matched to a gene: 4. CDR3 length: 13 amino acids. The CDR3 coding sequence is TGTGCCTGGAGCGAGGGACAGTACACTGAAGCTTTCTTT. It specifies CAWSEGQYTEAFF.

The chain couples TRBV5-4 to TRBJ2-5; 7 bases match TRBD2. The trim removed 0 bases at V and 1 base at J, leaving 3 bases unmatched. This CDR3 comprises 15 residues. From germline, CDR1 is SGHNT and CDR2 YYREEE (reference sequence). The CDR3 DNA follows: TGTGCCAGCAGCTTGGTAGCGGGTATCCAAGAGACCCAGTACTTC. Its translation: CASSLVAGIQETQYF.

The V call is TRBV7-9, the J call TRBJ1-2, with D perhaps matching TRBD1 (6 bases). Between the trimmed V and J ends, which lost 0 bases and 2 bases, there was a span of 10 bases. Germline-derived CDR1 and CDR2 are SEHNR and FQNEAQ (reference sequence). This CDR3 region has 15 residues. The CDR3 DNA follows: TGTGCCAGCAGCTTAGCGGGGGCAGCAAACTATGGCTACACCTTC. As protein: CASSLAGAANYGYTF.

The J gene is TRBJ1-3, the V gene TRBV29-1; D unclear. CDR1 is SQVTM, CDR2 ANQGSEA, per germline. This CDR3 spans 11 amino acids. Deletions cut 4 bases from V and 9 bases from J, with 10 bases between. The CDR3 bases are TGCAGCGTTGGGAGGTTCGGCACCATATATTTT. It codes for CSVGRFGTIYF.

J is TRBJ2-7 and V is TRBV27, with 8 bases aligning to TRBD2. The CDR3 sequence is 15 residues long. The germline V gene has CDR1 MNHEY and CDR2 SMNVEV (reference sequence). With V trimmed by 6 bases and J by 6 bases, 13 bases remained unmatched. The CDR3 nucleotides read TGTGCCAGCAGCCCAACCGGGACTAGGCCTAGCGAGCAGTACTTC. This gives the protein CASSPTGTRPSEQYF.

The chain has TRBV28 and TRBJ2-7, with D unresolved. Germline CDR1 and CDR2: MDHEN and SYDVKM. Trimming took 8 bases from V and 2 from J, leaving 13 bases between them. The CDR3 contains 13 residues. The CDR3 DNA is TGTGCCAGCGTGGGCAGGAACCCCTACGAGCAGTACTTC. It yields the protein CASVGRNPYEQYF. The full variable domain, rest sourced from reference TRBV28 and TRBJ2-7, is DVKVTQSSRYLVKRTGEKVFLECVQDMDHENMFWYRQDPGLGLRLIYFSYDVKMKEKGDIPEGYSVSREKKERFSLILESASTNQTSMYLCASVGRNPYEQYFGPGTRLTVT.

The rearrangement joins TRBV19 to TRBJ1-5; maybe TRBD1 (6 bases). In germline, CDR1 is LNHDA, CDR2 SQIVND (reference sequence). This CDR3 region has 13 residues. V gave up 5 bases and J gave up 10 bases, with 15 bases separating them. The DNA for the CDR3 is TGTGCCAGTAGTCCGCCGAGGGGGGGCCCCCAGCATTTT. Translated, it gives CASSPPRGGPQHF.

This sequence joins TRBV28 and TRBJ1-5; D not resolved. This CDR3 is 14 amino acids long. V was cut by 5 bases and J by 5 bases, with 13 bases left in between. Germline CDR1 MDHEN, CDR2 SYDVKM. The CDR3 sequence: CASSPPQRYQPQHF. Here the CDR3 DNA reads TGTGCCAGCAGTCCCCCTCAACGGTATCAGCCCCAGCATTTT.